This T cell receptor beta chain comes out of a study of cytomegalovirus exposure and HLA in healthy donors. The study ran its PCR with 60 Vbeta and 13 Jbeta primers. The assay was immunoSEQ multiplex PCR, and TCRdb's table has in-frame clones only and misses some. In the table there are around 150,000 clones, approximately 80% of which are singletons. V was pared by 1 base and J by 4 bases, with 1 base of the junction left unmatched. The CDR3 runs to 14 residues. Germline lookup yields CDR1 SGHDN and CDR2 FVKESK. The clonotype comes from a male donor in good health and CMV-seronegative. The specimen sequenced was PBMCs. The V and J genes are TRBV14 and TRBJ1-2; 9 bases align to TRBD1. For the CDR3, the DNA is TGTGCCAGCAGCCAAGCACAGGGGGCCTATGGCTACACCTTC. This translates into CASSQAQGAYGYTF.